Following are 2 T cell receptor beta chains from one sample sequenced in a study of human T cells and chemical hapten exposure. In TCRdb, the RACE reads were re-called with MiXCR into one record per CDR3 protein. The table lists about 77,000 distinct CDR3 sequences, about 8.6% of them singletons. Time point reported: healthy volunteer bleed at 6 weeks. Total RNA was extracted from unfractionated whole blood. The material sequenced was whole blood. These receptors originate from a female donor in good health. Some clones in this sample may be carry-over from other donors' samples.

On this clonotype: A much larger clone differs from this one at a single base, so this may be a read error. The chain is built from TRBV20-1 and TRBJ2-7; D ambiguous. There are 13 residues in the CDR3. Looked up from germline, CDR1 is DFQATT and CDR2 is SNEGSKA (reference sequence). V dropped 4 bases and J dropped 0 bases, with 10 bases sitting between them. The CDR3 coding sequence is TGCAGTGCTATAAAGGTGAGCTCCTACGAGCAGTACTTC. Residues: CSAIKVSSYEQYF.

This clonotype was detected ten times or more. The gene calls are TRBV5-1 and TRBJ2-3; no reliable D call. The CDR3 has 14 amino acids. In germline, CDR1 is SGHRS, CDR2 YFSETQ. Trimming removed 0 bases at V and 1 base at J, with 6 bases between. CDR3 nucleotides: TGCGCCAGCAGCTTGGACAGAGGCACAGATACGCAGTATTTT. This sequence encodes CASSLDRGTDTQYF.